This TCR beta chain came from a study of blood T cells in healthy people across ages. Whole-study results and caveats: PBMCs left unsorted prevented a conclusive naive versus antigen-experienced comparison.

A J-beta primer mix and a sample-barcoded 5' primer were used in a second PCR of roughly 7 to 12 cycles. Per sample, CDR3-containing paired-end reads numbered at least 2.5 million. In TCRdb, the 5' RACE reads were re-called with MiXCR into one record per CDR3 protein. The top ten clones hold 7% to 9% of a sample with some 1.4 million distinct CDR3 sequences, 42% of them seen once. Every sample had a minimum of 6 million PBMCs isolated. This clonotype appeared a single time. Its target is not known. This clonotype was sampled from a woman between 18 and 30 years old in good health. The sample was blood.

The chain's CDR3 is CASSLAIPPDEQFF. CDR3 DNA: TGTGCCAGCAGCTTAGCTATCCCCCCCGATGAGCAGTTCTTC. This chain joins TRBV7-8 and TRBJ2-1; D gene unclear. Germline V gene data show CDR1 as SGHVS and CDR2 as FQNEAQ. This CDR3 region has 14 residues. Between the trimmed V and J ends, which lost 0 bases and 8 bases, there was a span of 11 bases. Filled out from reference TRBV7-8 and TRBJ2-1, the complete variable domain reads GAGVSQSPRYKVAKRGQDVALRCDPISGHVSLFWYQQALGQGPEFLTYFQNEAQLDKSGLPSDRFFAERPEGSVSTLKIQRTQQEDSAVYLCASSLAIPPDEQFFGPGTRLTVL.